Following are 10 T cell receptor beta chains from one sample sequenced in a study of T cells in Graves' hyperthyroidism and ophthalmopathy. TCR beta CDR3 region amplification was performed from RNA transcripts. The HTBI set primed first-round TCR CDR3 RT-PCR. TCRdb reprocessed the multiplex PCR reads with MiXCR, giving one entry per CDR3 protein. The sample contains a few hundred thousand distinct CDR3 sequences, roughly 15% of which appear only once. Sequencing was carried out using blood. These receptors were obtained from a woman younger than 45 with Graves' ophthalmopathy.

This clonotype was found many times. The J gene is TRBJ1-1, the V gene TRBV18; the match to TRBD1 covers 8 bases. Germline-derived CDR1 and CDR2 are KGHSH and LQKENI. The CDR3 has 14 amino acids. Unmatched junction bases numbered 2, after V lost 1 base and J lost 4 bases. The CDR3 loop is CASSPQTGGTEAFF. DNA of the CDR3: TGTGCCAGCTCACCACAAACAGGGGGCACTGAAGCTTTCTTT.

This clonotype has ten or more counts. The rearrangement uses TRBV4-2 and TRBJ2-5; 7 bases are a match to TRBD2. CDR1 is LGHNA and CDR2 is YNFKEQ in the germline V gene. The CDR3 covers 14 residues. V dropped 5 bases and J dropped 1; count of bases not matched to a gene: 4. The CDR3 reads CASSVGGGQETQYF. As DNA, the CDR3 is TGTGCCAGCAGCGTGGGCGGGGGCCAAGAGACCCAGTACTTC.

At least ten counts were recorded for this clonotype. This chain links TRBV20-1 with TRBJ2-4; TRBD2 is a possible D gene (7 bases). The V gene lost 3 bases and the J gene lost 8 bases, with 14 bases spanning the gap. The CDR3 spans 13 residues. CDR1 is DFQATT, CDR2 SNEGSKA, per germline (reference sequence). CDR3 amino acids: CSASPGGGDIQYF. The CDR3 region has the DNA TGCAGTGCTAGTCCGGGGGGCGGGGACATTCAGTACTTC.

The sample holds many counts of this clonotype. V is TRBV3-1 and J is TRBJ2-2, with D hard to call. The CDR3 extends over 13 amino acids. Germline-derived CDR1 and CDR2 are LGHDT and YNNKEL (reference sequence). Trimming shortened V by 2 bases and J by 4 bases, and 5 bases separated the two germline ends. CDR3 region: CASSQQPTGELFF. DNA for the CDR3: TGTGCCAGCAGCCAACAGCCCACCGGGGAGCTGTTTTTT.

Ten or more counts support this clonotype. The CDR3 spells CASALAGRNEQFF. CDR3 DNA sequence: TGTGCCAGCGCCCTAGCGGGGAGGAATGAGCAGTTCTTC. V is TRBV28 and J is TRBJ2-1, with TRBD2 identical over 9 bases. Germline V lookup: CDR1 MDHEN, CDR2 SYDVKM. J gave up 7 bases and V 8 bases, and 6 bases lay outside the gene matches. The CDR3 covers 13 residues.

This clonotype was seen ten or more times. Relative to the germline gene, one junction end is altered; a read error may explain this. The J gene is TRBJ2-3, the V gene TRBV5-1; D not certain. The CDR3 length is 13 residues. The germline CDR1 and CDR2 sequences are SGHRS and YFSETQ. In DNA form, the CDR3 reads TGTGCCAGCAGCTTTGGGGTCACAGATACGCAGTATTTT. It yields the protein CASSFGVTDTQYF.

This clonotype occurred many times. The gene calls are TRBV20-1 and TRBJ2-3; no reliable D call. This CDR3 comprises 15 residues. From germline, CDR1 is DFQATT and CDR2 SNEGSKA (reference sequence). V was trimmed by 0 bases and J by 2 bases, leaving 12 bases between them. The DNA for the CDR3 is TGCAGTGCTAGAGATAATGGAGTAATCACAGATACGCAGTATTTT. Its protein product is CSARDNGVITDTQYF.

The chain uses TRBV7-6 and TRBJ2-5; 14 bases line up with TRBD2. The CDR3 has 16 residues. Germline V lookup: CDR1 SGHVS, CDR2 FNYEAQ. Germline trimming cut 5 bases from V and 0 bases from J; bases unmatched to any gene: 2. CDR3 DNA: TGTGCCAGCAGCCCGACTAGCGGGGGGGACCAAGAGACCCAGTACTTC. Translating it yields CASSPTSGGDQETQYF.

This clonotype was seen many times. The genes are TRBV5-1 and TRBJ1-1, with 11 positions matching TRBD1. The germline V gene encodes CDR1 SGHRS and CDR2 YFSETQ. There are 15 residues in the CDR3. V shed 4 bases, J shed 4 bases, and the junction held 6 bases outside the gene matches. The CDR3 sequence: CASSNYGTGGTEAFF. In DNA, the CDR3 is TGCGCCAGCAGCAATTACGGGACAGGGGGCACTGAAGCTTTCTTT.

The chain is built from TRBV7-6 and TRBJ2-2, with 11 bases lining up with TRBD1. The CDR3 sequence is 15 residues long. V lost 3 bases, J lost 6 bases, and 3 bases stayed unmatched. CDR1 and CDR2 from the germline V gene are SGHVS and FNYEAQ. The CDR3 protein is CASSFGQGAAGELFF. The CDR3 coding sequence is TGTGCCAGCAGCTTCGGACAGGGGGCTGCCGGGGAGCTGTTTTTT.